The entry below describes one TCR beta chain. Produced via immunoSEQ multiplex PCR; TCRdb's table is partial and in-frame only. In the table there are about 310,000 clones, approximately 90% of which are singletons. The data derive from a study of blood T cell repertoires in COVID-19. Study as a whole: T cells, B-cell-depleted T cells, or PBMCs supplied cDNA or gDNA.

This CDR3 is built from 13 residues. V gave up 0 bases and J gave up 8 bases; unmatched junction bases: 2. Per the germline V gene, CDR1 is SGHNT and CDR2 is YYREEE (reference sequence). The material sequenced was PBMCs or T cells enriched from blood (not recorded which). V usage is TRBV5-4 and J usage is TRBJ1-2, with TRBD1 matching 9 bases. The clonotype was recovered from a woman between 40 and 55 years old who had recovered from COVID-19. The CDR3 protein is CASSLDRGQGYTF. For the CDR3, the DNA is TGTGCCAGCAGCTTGGACAGGGGGCAAGGCTACACCTTC.